This paragraph reports one TCR beta chain. The sample originates from a study of T cells in Graves' hyperthyroidism and ophthalmopathy. RNA transcripts gave rise to amplified TCR beta CDR3 regions. When the TCR CDR3 underwent first-round RT-PCR, the HTBI primer set was used. One entry per CDR3 protein, called by TCRdb with MiXCR from the multiplex PCR reads. The repertoire includes about 350,000 distinct CDR3 sequences, more than 11% of them detected once, and 20% to 25% sits in the top ten. The germline V gene has CDR1 GTSNPN and CDR2 SVGIG (reference sequence). V dropped 0 bases and J dropped 1 base, with 6 bases sitting between them. This CDR3 is built from 13 residues.

The TCR was taken from a young woman with Graves' hyperthyroidism. The genes are TRBV30 and TRBJ1-1; D uncertain. The sequencing sample was made of blood. In DNA, the CDR3 is TGTGCCTGGAGTGTAGGGAGGAACACTGAAGCTTTCTTT. Its translation is CAWSVGRNTEAFF.